Listed below are T cell receptor beta chains from one sample, sequenced in a study of vaccination and CD4 T cells after COVID-19. TCRdb analysed the PCR reads with MiXCR anew, one entry per CDR3 protein. The data contain around 4,400 distinct CDR3 sequences, roughly 19% of them singletons. No antigen has been identified for these receptors. The sequenced sample consisted of CD4+ T cells from blood, cultured in vitro. Every receptor here comes from a human donor who had recovered from COVID-19. The CDR3 runs from the conserved cysteine through the conserved F or W. Each record gives: V gene, clone size, D gene, J gene, CDR3 DNA, CDR3 protein. The D gene is left open where the match is weak. The listing skips clone size in some rows; elsewhere it reads once, few, many or a size class.

V gene: TRBV19
clone size: NA
D gene: NA
J gene: TRBJ1-2
CDR3 DNA: TGTGCCAGTAGTAACAACTATGGCTACACCTTC
CDR3 protein: CASSNNYGYTF

V gene: TRBV14
clone size: NA
D gene: NA
J gene: TRBJ1-6
CDR3 DNA: TGTGCCAGCAGCCTATTATGGGGCCCGGAGGCTATTCGGTCACCCCTCCACTTT
CDR3 protein: CASSLLWGPEAIRSPLHF

V gene: TRBV20-1
clone size: few
D gene: TRBD2
J gene: TRBJ2-3
CDR3 DNA: TGCAGTGCTGGGACTAGCGGGGGGAGCAGCGCAGATACGCAGTATTTT
CDR3 protein: CSAGTSGGSSADTQYF

V gene: TRBV7-9
clone size: NA
D gene: NA
J gene: TRBJ2-5
CDR3 DNA: TGTGCCAGCAGCTTATTGGCAGGGCAAGAGACCCAGTACTTC
CDR3 protein: CASSLLAGQETQYF

V gene: TRBV5-5
clone size: NA
D gene: NA
J gene: TRBJ2-7
CDR3 DNA: TGTGCCAGCAGGTTGGTGGCTTCCTACGAGCAGTACTTC
CDR3 protein: CASRLVASYEQYF

V gene: TRBV10-3
clone size: NA
D gene: TRBD1
J gene: TRBJ2-7
CDR3 DNA: TGTGCCACCGCGGACAGGGTCGGCGAGCAGTACTTC
CDR3 protein: CATADRVGEQYF

V gene: TRBV23-1
clone size: few
D gene: TRBD1
J gene: TRBJ1-1
CDR3 DNA: TGCGCCAGCAGTCCCGGACAGGGTGATATGAACACTGAAGCTTTCTTT
CDR3 protein: CASSPGQGDMNTEAFF

V gene: TRBV7-2
clone size: NA
D gene: TRBD1
J gene: TRBJ1-4
CDR3 DNA: TGTGCCAGCAGCTTAGGGGCAGGGGGGAAACTGTTTTTT
CDR3 protein: CASSLGAGGKLFF

V gene: TRBV27
clone size: medium-sized
D gene: NA
J gene: TRBJ2-5
CDR3 DNA: TGTGCCAGCAGACCCTTGAACGCGAGGGTCCAGTACTTC
CDR3 protein: CASRPLNARVQYF

V gene: TRBV7-2
clone size: few
D gene: TRBD2
J gene: TRBJ2-5
CDR3 DNA: TGTGCCAGCAGCTTAGGGGTTTCTAGCGGGGGTGGGGAGACCCAGTACTTC
CDR3 protein: CASSLGVSSGGGETQYF

V gene: TRBV6-1
clone size: NA
D gene: TRBD2
J gene: TRBJ2-7
CDR3 DNA: TGTGCCAGCAGTCGCGGGGTCACGGGGGGCGAGCAGTACTTC
CDR3 protein: CASSRGVTGGEQYF

V gene: TRBV29-1
clone size: NA
D gene: NA
J gene: TRBJ1-2
CDR3 DNA: TGCAGCGTGGCAGGGGCGGATGGCTACACCTTC
CDR3 protein: CSVAGADGYTF

V gene: TRBV7-6
clone size: medium-sized
D gene: NA
J gene: TRBJ1-1
CDR3 DNA: TGTGCCAGCAGCTTAGCTGGGACGGGGTCCGCTGAAGCTTTCTTT
CDR3 protein: CASSLAGTGSAEAFF